What follows describes a single T cell receptor beta chain. The antigen is not known. The entry originates in a study of post-analysis software for immune sequencing data. CDR1 and CDR2 (germline): SGHVS, FNYEAQ. The CDR3 spans 18 residues. Trimming removed 3 bases from V and 2 bases from J; junction bases left unmatched: 14. TCR beta cDNA libraries had unique molecular identifiers. Input populations of 1 to 10 million T cells gave rise to a few hundred thousand cDNA molecules. MiXCR was run by TCRdb on the PCR reads, yielding one entry per CDR3 protein. The sample contains roughly 540,000 distinct CDR3 sequences, approximately 31% of which appear only once. Findings and caveats of the study: Patients showed TRBV5-6, TRBV5-1 and TRBV20-1 among five TRBV segments more frequent than in controls. F measure showed strong co-clustering of same-batch samples.

Sequencing was carried out using blood. This receptor was obtained from a girl between 2 and 17 years old with multiple sclerosis. The chain combines TRBV7-6 with TRBJ1-2; TRBD1 matches at 8 bases. The CDR3, as DNA: TGTGCCAGCAGCTTGCAAGCTGGGACAGGCGCCGTAAACTATGGCTACACCTTC. Protein product: CASSLQAGTGAVNYGYTF.